Shown below are 23 T cell receptor beta chains from a single sample sequenced in a study of OX40 agonist ivuxolimab in advanced cancers. Some clones are missing from TCRdb's copy, which holds only in-frame ones; the method was immunoSEQ multiplex PCR. The sample lists some 80,000 clones; 70% to 90% were seen once. The material sequenced was CD4+ or CD8+ T cells sorted from blood, taken in a trial of the OX40 agonist ivuxolimab. These receptor sequences come from an adult with an advanced solid tumor such as melanoma, head and neck, liver or kidney cancer.

This clone was counted a single time. V is TRBV28 and J is TRBJ1-6, with 7 bases fitting TRBD1. In germline, CDR1 is MDHEN, CDR2 SYDVKM. With 6 bases clipped from V and 8 bases from J, the junction kept 7 bases outside the gene matches. The CDR3 runs to 14 residues. The CDR3 loop reads CASRPGQSHSPLHF. The CDR3 nucleotides read TGTGCCAGCAGGCCGGGACAGAGTCATTCACCCCTCCACTTT.

The V gene is TRBV5-4, the J gene TRBJ2-2, with D tentatively TRBD2 (7 bases). Germline CDR1 SGHNT, CDR2 YYREEE (reference sequence). The ends were cut back, 0 bases at V and 6 bases at J, with 12 bases in the middle. The CDR3 runs to 15 residues. The CDR3 protein is CASSLDQGRAGELFF. DNA of the CDR3: TGTGCCAGCAGCTTGGATCAGGGGAGGGCCGGGGAGCTGTTTTTT.

The chain joins TRBV7-2 to TRBJ2-7; 11 bases agree with TRBD2. The CDR3 is 14 residues long. CDR1 and CDR2 (germline): SGHTA, FQGNSA. J gave up 5 bases and V 3 bases, and 3 bases lay outside the gene matches. CDR3 in DNA: TGTGCCAGCAGCTTTAGCGGGGGGGCGGACGAGCAGTACTTC. Translation: CASSFSGGADEQYF.

The chain links TRBV6-5 to TRBJ1-1; 10 positions match TRBD1. CDR1 and CDR2 (germline): MNHEY, SVGAGI. This CDR3 contains 13 residues. Trimming cost V 7 bases and J 10 bases; bases outside gene matches: 9. CDR3 DNA sequence: TGTGCCAGCACTTCGGGACAGGGGTTCCGAGCTTTCTTT. Residues: CASTSGQGFRAFF.

The gene calls are TRBV2 and TRBJ2-5; tentatively, D is TRBD2 (5 bases). Trimming removed 8 bases at V and 7 bases at J, with 26 bases between. This CDR3 spans 16 amino acids. Germline loops: CDR1 SNHLY, CDR2 FYNNEI. The CDR3 protein is CASARAILGFRGTQYF. In DNA form, the CDR3 reads TGTGCCAGCGCCCGGGCCATACTAGGCTTTCGGGGGACCCAGTACTTC.

The chain has TRBV6-1 and TRBJ1-6, with TRBD1 identical over 9 bases. The V gene end was trimmed by 5 bases and the J gene end by 8 bases; junction bases not matched to a gene: 4. CDR1 is MNHNS and CDR2 is SASEGT in the germline V gene. The CDR3 has 14 residues. This CDR3 is CASSPGTGYSPLHF. The DNA for the CDR3 is TGTGCCAGCAGTCCGGGGACAGGGTATTCACCCCTCCACTTT.

The CDR3 loop is CASSPHGSSYNEQFF. CDR3 sequence (DNA): TGTGCCAGCAGCCCCCACGGCAGCTCCTACAATGAGCAGTTCTTC. The chain is built from TRBV11-2 and TRBJ2-1; no definite D call. Germline CDR1 reads SGHAT; CDR2 reads FQNNGV. The CDR3 consists of 15 residues. V was trimmed by 5 bases and J by 0 bases, leaving 11 bases between them.

This chain uses TRBV7-8 with TRBJ1-2, with TRBD1 identical over 9 bases. V shed 4 bases and J 2 bases; nucleotides not matched to a gene: 5. The CDR3 is made up of 15 amino acids. Germline V gives CDR1 SGHVS, CDR2 FQNEAQ. CDR3 in amino acids: CASSSRTGANYGYTF. DNA for the CDR3: TGTGCCAGCAGCTCCCGGACAGGGGCCAACTATGGCTACACCTTC.

This chain joins TRBV27 and TRBJ2-1; D call uncertain. Germline V gives CDR1 MNHEY, CDR2 SMNVEV (reference sequence). The ends were cut back, 5 bases at V and 7 bases at J, with 6 bases in the middle. CDR3 length: 11 residues. In nucleotides, the CDR3 is TGTGCCAGCAGTAGAATGAATGAGCAGTTCTTC. Encoded protein: CASSRMNEQFF.

The CDR3 is CASSRLAGDFGELFF. The CDR3 DNA is TGTGCCAGCAGCCGACTAGCGGGGGACTTCGGGGAGCTGTTTTTT. V gene TRBV7-6 combines with J gene TRBJ2-2; 12 bases map to TRBD2. There are 15 residues in the CDR3. The germline V gene has CDR1 SGHVS and CDR2 FNYEAQ. V trimming: 5 bases; J trimming: 7 bases; junction bases outside the gene matches: 5.

The chain joins TRBV5-6 to TRBJ1-6, with 7 bases identical to TRBD1. The germline V gene encodes CDR1 SGHDT and CDR2 YYEEEE. This CDR3 spans 15 amino acids. V shed 4 bases and J 8 bases; nucleotides not matched to a gene: 9. The CDR3 nucleotides read TGTGCCAGCAGCGGTAGACAGGGACGGGATTCACCCCTCCACTTT. Amino acid sequence: CASSGRQGRDSPLHF.

This chain connects TRBV5-1 to TRBJ2-7; a possible D gene is TRBD1 (6 bases). CDR3 size: 13 residues. Germline V gene sequence: CDR1 SGHRS, CDR2 YFSETQ. V gave up 4 bases and J gave up 4 bases, with 12 bases separating them. The CDR3 DNA reads TGCGCCAGCAGCGCCGGGACACAATACGAGCAGTACTTC. As protein: CASSAGTQYEQYF.

The J gene is TRBJ2-5, the V gene TRBV7-2; 8 nucleotides agree with TRBD2. The ends lost 1 base at V and 11 bases at J; junction bases unmatched: 12. Germline values: CDR1 SGHTA, CDR2 FQGNSA. The length of the CDR3 is 15 residues. CDR3 coding DNA: TGTGCCAGCAGCTTAGATTCTGCGGGGGGCCGAGAGCAGTACTTC. Translation: CASSLDSAGGREQYF.

The rearrangement joins TRBV12-5 to TRBJ1-2, with 7 bases that match TRBD1. V shed 2 bases and J 4 bases; nucleotides not matched to a gene: 13. The CDR3 is made up of 17 amino acids. Germline V lookup: CDR1 LGHNT, CDR2 FRNRAP. The CDR3 nucleotides are TGTGCTAGTGGTTTGTTCCCCGGACAGGAGCGGATCTATGGCTACACCTTC. This gives the protein CASGLFPGQERIYGYTF.

This chain connects TRBV10-2 to TRBJ2-1, with 13 bases fitting TRBD2. The germline V gene has CDR1 WSHSY and CDR2 SAAADI. The trim removed 5 bases at V and 2 bases at J, leaving 6 bases unmatched. The CDR3 has 17 amino acids. The CDR3, as DNA: TGCGCCAGCAGTCAGACTAGCGGGAGGCCACCCTACAATGAGCAGTTCTTC. It codes for CASSQTSGRPPYNEQFF.

CDR3 bases: TGTGCCAGCAGCTTGGTTCAGGGGATGAACACTGAAGCTTTCTTT. This gives the protein CASSLVQGMNTEAFF. The chain joins TRBV5-6 to TRBJ1-1, with D possibly TRBD1 on 6 matching bases. Trimming removed 0 bases at V and 0 bases at J, with 9 bases between. The germline V gene has CDR1 SGHDT and CDR2 YYEEEE. The CDR3 length is 15 residues. Filled out from reference TRBV5-6 and TRBJ1-1, the complete variable domain reads DAGVTQSPTHLIKTRGQQVTLRCSPKSGHDTVSWYQQALGQGPQFIFQYYEEEERQRGNFPDRFSGHQFPNYSSELNVNALLLGDSALYLCASSLVQGMNTEAFFGQGTRLTVV.

This clone was recorded only once. The chain uses TRBV9 and TRBJ2-1, with 14 nucleotides matching TRBD2. V was pared by 0 bases and J by 7 bases, with 6 bases of the junction left unmatched. The CDR3 extends over 17 amino acids. Germline V gene sequence: CDR1 SGDLS, CDR2 YYNGEE. CDR3 in DNA: TGTGCCAGCAGCGTAGGGGGACTAGCGGGAGCGAAAAATGAGCAGTTCTTC. Protein: CASSVGGLAGAKNEQFF.

This clone was seen once. The CDR3 DNA is TGTGCCAGCAGCTTAGGGGACAGGATTGATGAGCAGTTCTTC. Its translation: CASSLGDRIDEQFF. The chain uses TRBV13 and TRBJ2-1; TRBD1 matches at 7 bases. CDR1 PRHDT and CDR2 FYEKMQ come from the germline V gene (reference sequence). V gave up 0 bases and J gave up 8 bases; unmatched junction bases: 4. This CDR3 region has 14 residues.

This chain connects TRBV28 to TRBJ1-5, with TRBD1 as a possible D gene (5 bases). The germline V and J ends were trimmed by 11 bases and 3 bases, with 17 bases remaining between them. In germline, CDR1 is MDHEN, CDR2 SYDVKM. This CDR3 is 14 amino acids long. CDR3 amino acids: CAGRGRGVNQPQHF. The CDR3 DNA reads as TGTGCCGGTCGGGGTCGGGGGGTCAATCAGCCCCAGCATTTT. The complete variable domain, with remaining parts taken from reference TRBV28 and TRBJ1-5, reads DVKVTQSSRYLVKRTGEKVFLECVQDMDHENMFWYRQDPGLGLRLIYFSYDVKMKEKGDIPEGYSVSREKKERFSLILESASTNQTSMYLCAGRGRGVNQPQHFGDGTRLSIL.

The rearrangement uses TRBV5-4 and TRBJ2-3; D not certain. Trimming stripped 3 bases from V and 0 bases from J, with 14 bases between. There are 16 residues in the CDR3. The germline gives CDR1 SGHNT, CDR2 YYREEE (reference sequence). CDR3 bases: TGTGCCAGCAGCTCTGCGACTCTCACTAGCACAGATACGCAGTATTTT. Protein sequence: CASSSATLTSTDTQYF. Based on the CDR3 plus reference TRBV5-4 and TRBJ2-3, the full variable domain is ETGVTQSPTHLIKTRGQQVTLRCSSQSGHNTVSWYQQALGQGPQFIFQYYREEENGRGNFPPRFSGLQFPNYSSELNVNALELDDSALYLCASSSATLTSTDTQYFGPGTRLTVL.

This rearrangement joins TRBV27 to TRBJ2-7, with 11 bases lining up with TRBD2. The germline V gene has CDR1 MNHEY and CDR2 SMNVEV (reference sequence). The J segment lost 4 bases and the V segment lost 6 bases, leaving 5 bases of the junction unmatched. CDR3 length: 14 amino acids. The CDR3 nucleotides are TGTGCCAGCAGCCGACTAGCGGGACCATACGAGCAGTACTTC. This gives the protein CASSRLAGPYEQYF.

The rearrangement uses TRBV29-1 and TRBJ2-2; 7 bases map to TRBD2. The length of the CDR3 is 15 residues. CDR1 and CDR2 from the germline V gene are SQVTM and ANQGSEA. The V gene end was trimmed by 4 bases and the J gene end by 1 base; junction bases not matched to a gene: 6. CDR3 protein: CSVGLAELNTGELFF. CDR3 nucleotides: TGCAGCGTTGGGCTAGCGGAGCTGAACACCGGGGAGCTGTTTTTT.

The rearrangement uses TRBV27 and TRBJ2-1; 9 nucleotides agree with TRBD2. V shed 5 bases, J shed 8 bases, and the junction held 13 bases outside the gene matches. Per the germline V gene, CDR1 is MNHEY and CDR2 is SMNVEV (reference sequence). The CDR3 is 16 amino acids. The CDR3 protein is CASSPRGRAYIDEQFF. DNA for the CDR3: TGTGCCAGCAGTCCCCGCGGGAGGGCCTACATTGATGAGCAGTTCTTC.